The clone carrying this T cell receptor (beta chain) has a count of ten or more. The germline gives CDR1 SEHNR, CDR2 FQNEAQ (reference sequence). The CDR3 has 18 amino acids. Deletions cut 1 base from V and 2 bases from J, with 19 bases between. Every cDNA TCR molecule received its own unique molecular identifier. TCRdb recomputed calls from the 5' RACE reads with MiXCR, one row per CDR3 protein. This table has about 23,000 distinct CDR3 sequences, approximately 4.8% appearing once. This entry belongs to a study of spatial heterogeneity in lung cancer. Time point defined: sample taken at primary tumor resection.

Sequenced here: PBMCs, sampled at surgery. This clonotype was sampled from a male donor with early-stage non-small cell lung cancer. The chain carries TRBV7-9 and TRBJ2-3; D remains ambiguous. The CDR3 DNA reads TGTGCCAGCAGCTTAGATCCCCCTGGGAAAGGCTACACAGATACGCAGTATTTT. This gives the protein CASSLDPPGKGYTDTQYF.